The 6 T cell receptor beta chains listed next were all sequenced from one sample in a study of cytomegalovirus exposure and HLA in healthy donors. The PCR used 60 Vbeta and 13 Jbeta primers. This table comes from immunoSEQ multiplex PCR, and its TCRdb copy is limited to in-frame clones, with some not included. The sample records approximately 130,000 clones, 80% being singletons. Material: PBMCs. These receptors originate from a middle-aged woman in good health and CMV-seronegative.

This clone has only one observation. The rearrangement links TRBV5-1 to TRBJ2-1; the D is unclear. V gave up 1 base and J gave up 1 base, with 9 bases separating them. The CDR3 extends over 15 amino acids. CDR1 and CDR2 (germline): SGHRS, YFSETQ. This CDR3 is CASSLIEESYNEQFF. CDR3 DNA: TGCGCCAGCAGCTTGATAGAGGAATCCTACAATGAGCAGTTCTTC.

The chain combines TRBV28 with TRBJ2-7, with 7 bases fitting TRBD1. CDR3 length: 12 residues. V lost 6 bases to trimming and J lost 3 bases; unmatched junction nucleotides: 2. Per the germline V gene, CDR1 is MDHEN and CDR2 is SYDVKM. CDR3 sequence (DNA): TGTGCCAGCAGACAGGGGAGCTACGAGCAGTACTTC. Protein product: CASRQGSYEQYF.

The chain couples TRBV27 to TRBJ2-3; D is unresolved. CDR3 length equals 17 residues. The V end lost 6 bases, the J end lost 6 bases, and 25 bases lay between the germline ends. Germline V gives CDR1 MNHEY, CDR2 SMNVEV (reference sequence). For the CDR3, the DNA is TGTGCCAGCAGCCCCTCGGTTCTGCCCAAAGGCGGCGATACGCAGTATTTT. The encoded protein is CASSPSVLPKGGDTQYF.

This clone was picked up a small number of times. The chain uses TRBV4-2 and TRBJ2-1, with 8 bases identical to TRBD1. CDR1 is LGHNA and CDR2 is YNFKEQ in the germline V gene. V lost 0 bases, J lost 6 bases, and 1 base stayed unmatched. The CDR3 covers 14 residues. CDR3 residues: CASSQEQGANEQFF. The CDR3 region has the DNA TGTGCCAGCAGCCAAGAGCAGGGGGCCAATGAGCAGTTCTTC.

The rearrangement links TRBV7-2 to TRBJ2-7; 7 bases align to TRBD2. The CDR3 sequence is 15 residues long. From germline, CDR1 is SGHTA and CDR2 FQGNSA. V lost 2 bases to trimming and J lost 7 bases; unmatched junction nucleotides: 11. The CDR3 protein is CASSLFVGRDWEQYF. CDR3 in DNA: TGTGCCAGCAGCTTATTTGTGGGGAGGGATTGGGAGCAGTACTTC.

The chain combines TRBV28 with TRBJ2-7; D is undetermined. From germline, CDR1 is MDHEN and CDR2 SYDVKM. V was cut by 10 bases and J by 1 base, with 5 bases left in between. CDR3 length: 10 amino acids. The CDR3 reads CATSSYEQYF. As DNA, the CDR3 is TGTGCCACTAGTTCCTACGAGCAGTACTTC.